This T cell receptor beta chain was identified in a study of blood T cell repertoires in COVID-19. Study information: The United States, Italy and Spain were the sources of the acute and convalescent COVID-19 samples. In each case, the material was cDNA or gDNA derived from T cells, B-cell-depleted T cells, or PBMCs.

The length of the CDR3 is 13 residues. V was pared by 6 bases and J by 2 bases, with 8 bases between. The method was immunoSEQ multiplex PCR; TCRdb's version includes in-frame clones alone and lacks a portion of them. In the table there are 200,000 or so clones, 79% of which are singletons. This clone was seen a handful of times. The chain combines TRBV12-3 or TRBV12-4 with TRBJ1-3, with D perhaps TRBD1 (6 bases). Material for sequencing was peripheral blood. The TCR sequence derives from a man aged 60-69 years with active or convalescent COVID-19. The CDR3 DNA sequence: TGTGCCAGCAGCCCAGGGGCTGGAAACACCATATATTTT. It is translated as CASSPGAGNTIYF.